These T cell receptor beta chains were read from a single sample in a study of cytomegalovirus exposure and HLA in healthy donors. Measured with immunoSEQ multiplex PCR; TCRdb has only the in-frame clones, and not every one. The data contain 99,000 or so clones, more than 65% of them singletons. The specimen was PBMCs. Receptor source: a middle-aged man in good health and CMV-seropositive. Each CDR3 is given with its conserved first and last residue. D genes are given only for firm matches.

D gene	V gene	CDR3 protein
-	TRBV4-3	CASSPLPGNEDEQYF
-	TRBV6-5	CASSYSADSYEQYF
-	TRBV27	CASSLYVGVTSKLFF
TRBD2	TRBV4-1	CASSPRTSGDRYNEQFF
TRBD1	TRBV28	CASSPTGGKETQYF
TRBD2	TRBV7-2	CASSLAGGLGDTQYF
TRBD1	TRBV28	CASSRAGTGFPQHF
TRBD2	TRBV15	CATSQSRTSGQETQYF
TRBD1	TRBV28	CASSWTGDLSGNTIYF
TRBD1	TRBV7-8	CASSWTGIRQAFF
TRBD2	TRBV7-9	CASSFLGRGSNEQFF
-	TRBV18	CASSPYRGADGYTF
-	TRBV6-5	CASRPPGLGLETQYF
TRBD1	TRBV5-4	CASSLGQGALNTEAFF
-	TRBV6-1	CASRQAGATYEQYF
-	TRBV28	CASSSGSVPQHF
TRBD2	TRBV6-6	CASSAIRDYSYEQYF
TRBD1	TRBV7-8	CASSRRDRAVGNTGELFF
-	TRBV6-1	CASSERRDPNTIYF
TRBD2	TRBV7-2	CASSFRVLAGGNSYEQYF
TRBD2	TRBV28	CASSSPSGSSYNEQFF
-	TRBV7-2	CASSLPTGSYSYEQYF
-	TRBV6-1	CASSPQDTQYF
TRBD2	TRBV11-3	CASSLVGGGDNEQFF
-	TRBV19	CASAPGQFKNIQYF
TRBD2	TRBV7-8	CASSRGWGGQETQYF
-	TRBV9	CASSATASNIQYF
-	TRBV11-2	CASSLTTGSTYEQYF